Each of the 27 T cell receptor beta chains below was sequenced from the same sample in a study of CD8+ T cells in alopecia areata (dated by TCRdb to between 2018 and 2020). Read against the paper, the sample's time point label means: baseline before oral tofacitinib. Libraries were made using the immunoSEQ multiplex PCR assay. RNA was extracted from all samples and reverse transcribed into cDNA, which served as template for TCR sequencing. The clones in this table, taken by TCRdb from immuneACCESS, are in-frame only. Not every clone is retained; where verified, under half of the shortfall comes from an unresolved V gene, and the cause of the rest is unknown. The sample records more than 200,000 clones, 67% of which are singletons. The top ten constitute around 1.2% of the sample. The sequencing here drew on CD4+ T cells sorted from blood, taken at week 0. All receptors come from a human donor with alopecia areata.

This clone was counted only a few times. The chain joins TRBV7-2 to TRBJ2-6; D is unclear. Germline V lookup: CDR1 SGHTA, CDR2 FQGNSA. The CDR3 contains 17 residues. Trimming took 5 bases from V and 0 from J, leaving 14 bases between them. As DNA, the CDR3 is TGTGCCAGCAGCACTCCGACATCTAGCTCTGGGGCCAACGTCCTGACTTTC. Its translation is CASSTPTSSSGANVLTF.

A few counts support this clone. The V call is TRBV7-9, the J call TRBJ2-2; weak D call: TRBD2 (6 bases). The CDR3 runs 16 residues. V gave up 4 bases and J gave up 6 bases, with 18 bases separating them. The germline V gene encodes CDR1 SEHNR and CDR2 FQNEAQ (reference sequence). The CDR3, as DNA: TGTGCCAGCAGCTCCCCAGGCGGGACCGCGGCCGGGGAGCTGTTTTTT. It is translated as CASSSPGGTAAGELFF.

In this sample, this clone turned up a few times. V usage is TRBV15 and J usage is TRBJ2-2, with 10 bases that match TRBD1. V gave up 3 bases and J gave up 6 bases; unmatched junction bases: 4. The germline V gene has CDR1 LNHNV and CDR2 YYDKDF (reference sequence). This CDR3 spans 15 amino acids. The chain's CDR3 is CATSRGDRGAGELFF. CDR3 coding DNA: TGTGCCACCAGCAGGGGGGACAGGGGTGCCGGGGAGCTGTTTTTT. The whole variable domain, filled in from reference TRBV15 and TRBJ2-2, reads DAMVIQNPRYQVTQFGKPVTLSCSQTLNHNVMYWYQQKSSQAPKLLFHYYDKDFNNEADTPDNFQSRRPNTSFCFLDIRSPGLGDTAMYLCATSRGDRGAGELFFGEGSRLTVL.

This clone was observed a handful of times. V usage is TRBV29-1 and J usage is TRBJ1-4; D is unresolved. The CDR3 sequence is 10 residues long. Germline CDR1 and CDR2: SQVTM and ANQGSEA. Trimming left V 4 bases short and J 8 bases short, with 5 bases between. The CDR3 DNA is TGCAGCGTTGGAGAAGAAAAACTGTTTTTT. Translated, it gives CSVGEEKLFF.

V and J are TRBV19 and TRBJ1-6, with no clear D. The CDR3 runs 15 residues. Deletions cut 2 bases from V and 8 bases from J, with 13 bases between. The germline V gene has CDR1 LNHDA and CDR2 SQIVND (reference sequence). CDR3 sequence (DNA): TGTGCCAGTAGTATAATTCCGTCTCGGGATTCACCCCTCCACTTT. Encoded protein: CASSIIPSRDSPLHF.

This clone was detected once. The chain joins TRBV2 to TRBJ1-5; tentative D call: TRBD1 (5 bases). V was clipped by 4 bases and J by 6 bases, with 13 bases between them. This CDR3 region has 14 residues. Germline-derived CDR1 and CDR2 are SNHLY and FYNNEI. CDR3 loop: CASSGATVSQPQHF. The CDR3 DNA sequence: TGTGCCAGCAGTGGAGCGACAGTTTCTCAGCCCCAGCATTTT.

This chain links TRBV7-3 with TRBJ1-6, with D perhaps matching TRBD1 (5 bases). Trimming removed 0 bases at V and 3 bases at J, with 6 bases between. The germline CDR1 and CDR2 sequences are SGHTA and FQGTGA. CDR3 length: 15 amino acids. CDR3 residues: CASSLTGHYNSPLHF. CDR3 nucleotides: TGTGCCAGCAGCTTAACCGGACACTATAATTCACCCCTCCACTTT.

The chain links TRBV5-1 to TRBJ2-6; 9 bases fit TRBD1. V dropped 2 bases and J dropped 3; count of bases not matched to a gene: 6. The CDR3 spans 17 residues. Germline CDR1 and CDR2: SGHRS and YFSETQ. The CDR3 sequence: CASSFTGQGGGANVLTF. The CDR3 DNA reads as TGCGCCAGCAGCTTCACGGGACAGGGCGGTGGGGCCAACGTCCTGACTTTC.

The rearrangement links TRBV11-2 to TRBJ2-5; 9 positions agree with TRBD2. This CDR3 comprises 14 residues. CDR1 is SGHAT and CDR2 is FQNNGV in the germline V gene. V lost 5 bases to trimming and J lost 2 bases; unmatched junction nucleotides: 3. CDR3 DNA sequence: TGTGCCAGCAGCCCCACTAGCGGGCAAGAGACCCAGTACTTC. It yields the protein CASSPTSGQETQYF.

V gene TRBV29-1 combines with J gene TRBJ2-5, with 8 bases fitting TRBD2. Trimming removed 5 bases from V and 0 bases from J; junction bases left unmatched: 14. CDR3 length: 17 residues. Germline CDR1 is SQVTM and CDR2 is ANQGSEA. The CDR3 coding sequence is TGCAGCGTTAGGCGGCTGGTAGCGGGGAAACACCAAGAGACCCAGTACTTC. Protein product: CSVRRLVAGKHQETQYF.

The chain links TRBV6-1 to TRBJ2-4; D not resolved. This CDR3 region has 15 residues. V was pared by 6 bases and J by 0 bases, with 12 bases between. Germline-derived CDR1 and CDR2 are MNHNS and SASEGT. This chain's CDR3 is CASSPFVAAKNIQYF. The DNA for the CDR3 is TGTGCCAGCAGCCCCTTTGTGGCAGCCAAAAACATTCAGTACTTC.

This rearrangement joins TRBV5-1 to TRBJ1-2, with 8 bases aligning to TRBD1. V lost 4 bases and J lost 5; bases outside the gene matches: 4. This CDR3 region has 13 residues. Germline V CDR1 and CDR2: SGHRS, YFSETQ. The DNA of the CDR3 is TGCGCCAGCAGCGGACAGGGCCGGTATGGCTACACCTTC. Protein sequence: CASSGQGRYGYTF.

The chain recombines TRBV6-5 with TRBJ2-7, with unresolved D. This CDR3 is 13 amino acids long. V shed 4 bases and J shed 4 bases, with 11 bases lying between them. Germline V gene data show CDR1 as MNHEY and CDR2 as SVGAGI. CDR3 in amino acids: CASSSPYLYEQYF. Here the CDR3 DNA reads TGTGCCAGCAGTTCGCCCTACCTATACGAGCAGTACTTC.

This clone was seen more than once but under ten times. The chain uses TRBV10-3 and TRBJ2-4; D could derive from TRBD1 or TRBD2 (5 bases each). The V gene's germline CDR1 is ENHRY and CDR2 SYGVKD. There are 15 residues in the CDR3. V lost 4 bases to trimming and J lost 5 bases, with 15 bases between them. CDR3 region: CAISVNRGWENIQYF. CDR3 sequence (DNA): TGTGCCATCAGTGTTAATCGGGGCTGGGAAAACATTCAGTACTTC.

This CDR3 is CAWRPLGGGGETQYF. The DNA for the CDR3 is TGTGCCTGGAGGCCCCTTGGGGGGGGAGGAGAGACCCAGTACTTC. The chain carries TRBV30 and TRBJ2-5; 7 nucleotides align to TRBD2. V shed 3 bases and J 4 bases; nucleotides not matched to a gene: 11. Germline V lookup: CDR1 GTSNPN, CDR2 SVGIG (reference sequence). The CDR3 consists of 15 residues.

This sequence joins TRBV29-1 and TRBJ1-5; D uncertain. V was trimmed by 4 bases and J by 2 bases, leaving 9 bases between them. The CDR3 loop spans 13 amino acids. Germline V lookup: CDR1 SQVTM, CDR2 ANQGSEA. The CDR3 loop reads CSVAGVGNQPQHF. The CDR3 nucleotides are TGCAGCGTTGCGGGTGTCGGCAATCAGCCCCAGCATTTT.

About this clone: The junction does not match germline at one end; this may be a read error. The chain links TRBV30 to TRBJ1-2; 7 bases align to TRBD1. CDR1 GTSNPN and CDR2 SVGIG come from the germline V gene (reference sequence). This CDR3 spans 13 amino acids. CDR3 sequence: CAGSTTGYYGYTF. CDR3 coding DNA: TGTGCCGGGAGCACGACAGGGTACTATGGCTACACCTTC. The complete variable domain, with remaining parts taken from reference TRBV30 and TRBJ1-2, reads SQTIHQWPATLVQPVGSPLSLECTVEGTSNPNLYWYRQAAGRGLQLLFYSVGIGQISSEVPQNLSASRPQDRQFILSSKKLLLSDSGFYLCAGSTTGYYGYTFGSGTRLTVV.

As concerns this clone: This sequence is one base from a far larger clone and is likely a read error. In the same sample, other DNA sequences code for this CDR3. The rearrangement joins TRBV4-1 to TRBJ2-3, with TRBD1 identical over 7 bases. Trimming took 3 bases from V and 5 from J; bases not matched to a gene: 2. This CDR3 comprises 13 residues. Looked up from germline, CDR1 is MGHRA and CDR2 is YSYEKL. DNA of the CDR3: TGCGCCAGCAGCCAGAACAGGGGAGATACGCAGTATTTT. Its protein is CASSQNRGDTQYF.

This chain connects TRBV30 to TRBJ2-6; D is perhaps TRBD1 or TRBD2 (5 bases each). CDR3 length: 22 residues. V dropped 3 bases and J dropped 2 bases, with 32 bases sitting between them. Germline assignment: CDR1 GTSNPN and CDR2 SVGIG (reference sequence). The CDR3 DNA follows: TGTGCCTGGAGACCCATATTGGCGGCGTATGATGGGGGAGAGCCTGGGGCCAACGTCCTGACTTTC. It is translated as CAWRPILAAYDGGEPGANVLTF.

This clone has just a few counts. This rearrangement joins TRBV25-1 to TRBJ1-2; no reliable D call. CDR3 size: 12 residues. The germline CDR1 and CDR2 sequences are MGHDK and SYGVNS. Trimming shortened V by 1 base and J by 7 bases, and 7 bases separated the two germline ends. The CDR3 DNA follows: TGTGCCAGCAGTGAATCCACAGCTGGCTACACCTTC. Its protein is CASSESTAGYTF.

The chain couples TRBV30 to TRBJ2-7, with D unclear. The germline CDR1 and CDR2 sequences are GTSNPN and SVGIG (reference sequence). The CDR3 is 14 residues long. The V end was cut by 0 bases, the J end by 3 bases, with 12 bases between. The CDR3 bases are TGTGCCTGGAGTGTGGGCAGGAACGTCTACGAGCAGTACTTC. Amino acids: CAWSVGRNVYEQYF.

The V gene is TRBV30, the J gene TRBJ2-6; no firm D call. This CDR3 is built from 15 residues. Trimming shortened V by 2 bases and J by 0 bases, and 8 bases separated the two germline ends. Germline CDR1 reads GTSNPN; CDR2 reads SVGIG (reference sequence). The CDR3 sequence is CAWSRTDSGANVLTF. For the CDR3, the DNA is TGTGCCTGGAGTCGGACGGACTCTGGGGCCAACGTCCTGACTTTC.

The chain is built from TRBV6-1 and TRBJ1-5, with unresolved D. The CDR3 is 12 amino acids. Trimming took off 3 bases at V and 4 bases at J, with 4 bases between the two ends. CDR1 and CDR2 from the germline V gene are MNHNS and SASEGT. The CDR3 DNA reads TGTGCCAGCAGTGATTTTAATCAGCCCCAGCATTTT. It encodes CASSDFNQPQHF.

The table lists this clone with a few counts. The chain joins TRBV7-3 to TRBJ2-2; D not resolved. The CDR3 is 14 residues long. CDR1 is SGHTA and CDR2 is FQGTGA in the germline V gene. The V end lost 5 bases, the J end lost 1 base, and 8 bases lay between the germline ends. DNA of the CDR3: TGTGCCAGCAGCCTTATATTGAACACCGGGGAGCTGTTTTTT. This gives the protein CASSLILNTGELFF.

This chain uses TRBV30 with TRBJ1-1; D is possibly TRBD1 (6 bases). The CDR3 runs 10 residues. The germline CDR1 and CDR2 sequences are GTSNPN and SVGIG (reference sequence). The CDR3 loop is CGGADSEAFF. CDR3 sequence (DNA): TGTGGGGGGGCAGACTCTGAAGCTTTCTTT.

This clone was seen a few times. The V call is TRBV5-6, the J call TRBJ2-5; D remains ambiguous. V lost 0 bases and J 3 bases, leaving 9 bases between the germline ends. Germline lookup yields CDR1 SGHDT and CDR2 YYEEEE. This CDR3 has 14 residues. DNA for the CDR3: TGTGCCAGCAGCTTGGAAGGGATGGAAGAGACCCAGTACTTC. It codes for CASSLEGMEETQYF.

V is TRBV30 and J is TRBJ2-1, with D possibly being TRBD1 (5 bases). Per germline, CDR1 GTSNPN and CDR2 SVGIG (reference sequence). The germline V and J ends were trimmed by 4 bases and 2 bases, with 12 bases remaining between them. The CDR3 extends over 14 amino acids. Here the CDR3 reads CAWKLSGPYNEQFF. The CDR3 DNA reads TGTGCCTGGAAATTGTCAGGGCCCTACAATGAGCAGTTCTTC.